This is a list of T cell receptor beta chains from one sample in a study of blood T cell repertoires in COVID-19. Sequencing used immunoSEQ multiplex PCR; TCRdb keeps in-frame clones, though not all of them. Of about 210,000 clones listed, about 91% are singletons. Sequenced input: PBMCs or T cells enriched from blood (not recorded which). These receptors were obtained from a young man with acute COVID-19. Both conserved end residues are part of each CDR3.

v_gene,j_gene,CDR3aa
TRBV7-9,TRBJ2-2,CASSPQGTGELFF
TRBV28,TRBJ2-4,CASSFGSSGTKNIQYF
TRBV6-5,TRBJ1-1,CASSFRDRGNTEAFF
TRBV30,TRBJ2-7,CAWSGGSVSYEQYF
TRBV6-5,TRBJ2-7,CASSFGREDHEQYF
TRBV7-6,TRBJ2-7,CASSLAPDRGPIGYYYEQYF
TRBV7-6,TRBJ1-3,CASSGRDRGPGNTIYF
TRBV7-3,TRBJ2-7,CASRSRGLATHEQYF
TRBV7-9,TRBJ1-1,CASSLPGTGGGTEAFF
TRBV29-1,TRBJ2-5,CSVETGGGGSQETQYF
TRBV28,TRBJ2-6,CASSPGGASGANVLTF
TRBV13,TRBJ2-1,CASSLQQIGTGGNEQFF
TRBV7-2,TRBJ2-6,CASSLVSGRLFNGANVLTF
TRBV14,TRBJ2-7,CASSQGNSHREQYF
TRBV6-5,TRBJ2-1,CASSLTAGKEQFF
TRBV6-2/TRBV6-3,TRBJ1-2,CASSYGTGTGENGYTF
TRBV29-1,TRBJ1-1,CSARTGSTEAFF
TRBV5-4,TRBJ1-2,CASSSTGSYGYTF
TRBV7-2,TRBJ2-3,CASSLRRAWTDTQYF
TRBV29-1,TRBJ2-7,CSARGIGSSYEQYF
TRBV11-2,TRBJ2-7,CASTAQVLDEQYF
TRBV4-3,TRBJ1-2,CASSPGTGRYGYTF
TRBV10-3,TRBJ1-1,CAISESLPTGRTEAFF
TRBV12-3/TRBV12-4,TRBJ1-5,CASTQGDQPQHF
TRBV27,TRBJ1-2,CASSFSGNSNIYGYTF
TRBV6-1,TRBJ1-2,CASSEAGDATYGYTF
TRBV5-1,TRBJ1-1,CASSSTGTGGTEAFF
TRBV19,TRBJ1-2,CASSMFETDYGYTF
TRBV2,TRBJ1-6,CAIPVGGSYNSPLHF
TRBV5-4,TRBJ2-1,CASSVDIYNEQFF
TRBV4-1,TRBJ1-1,CASSQVGGLNTEAFF
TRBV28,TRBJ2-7,CASRIQGAAYYEQYF
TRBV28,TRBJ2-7,CASSLGQGYEQYF
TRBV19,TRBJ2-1,CASSILSGGSEQFF
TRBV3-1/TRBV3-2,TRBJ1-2,CASSQAAGRGDGYTF
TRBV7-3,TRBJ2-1,CASSLRDRGGYEQFF
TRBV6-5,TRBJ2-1,CASSPEGPGRNEQFF
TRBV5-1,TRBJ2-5,CASSSTQYRGSETQYF
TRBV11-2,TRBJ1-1,CASSIVNTEAFF
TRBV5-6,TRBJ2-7,CASSLSDIEQYF
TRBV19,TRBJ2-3,CASSSGTDTDTQYF
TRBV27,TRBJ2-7,CASSPRKAGQTWRGEQYF
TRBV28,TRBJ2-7,CASSLGGGGTGYEQYF
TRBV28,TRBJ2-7,CASSLAPGVYEQYF